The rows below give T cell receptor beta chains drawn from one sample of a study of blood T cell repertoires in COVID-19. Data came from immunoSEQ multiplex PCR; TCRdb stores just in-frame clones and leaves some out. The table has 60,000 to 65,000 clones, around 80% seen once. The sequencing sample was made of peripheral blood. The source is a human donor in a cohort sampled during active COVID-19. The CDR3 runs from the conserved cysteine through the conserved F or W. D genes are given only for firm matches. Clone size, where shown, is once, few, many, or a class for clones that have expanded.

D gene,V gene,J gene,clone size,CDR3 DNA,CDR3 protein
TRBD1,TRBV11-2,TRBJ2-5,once,TGTGCCAGCAGCTTAGTTATACGGGGACAGGGGGTCGCGGAGACCCAGTACTTC,CASSLVIRGQGVAETQYF
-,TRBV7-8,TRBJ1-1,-,TGTGCCAGCAGCTTAGTACCGGACAGCGACGGAGCTTTCTTT,CASSLVPDSDGAFF
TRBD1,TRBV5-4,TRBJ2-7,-,TGTGCCAGCAGCTTGGGTTACAGGGGGTCTTCTTACGAGCAGTACTTC,CASSLGYRGSSYEQYF
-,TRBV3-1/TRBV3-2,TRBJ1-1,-,TGTGCCAGCACTCAGGGCTTGGCTGAAGCTTTCTTT,CASTQGLAEAFF
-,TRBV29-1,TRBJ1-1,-,TGCAGCGTTCTCCAGGGTTTCACTGAAGCTTTCTTT,CSVLQGFTEAFF
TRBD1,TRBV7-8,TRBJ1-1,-,TGTGCCAGCAGCTTAGGACAGGGGGCCATCCCAGCTTTCTTT,CASSLGQGAIPAFF
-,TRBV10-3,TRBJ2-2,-,TGTGCCATCAGTGAGAAGGGGGCGAACACCGGGGAGCTGTTTTTT,CAISEKGANTGELFF
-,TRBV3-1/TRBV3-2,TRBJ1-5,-,TGTGCCAGCAGCCAAGGAGGGCTACAGCCCCAGCATTTT,CASSQGGLQPQHF
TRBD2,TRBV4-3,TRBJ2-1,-,TGCGCCAGCAGCCCAGGAATTGCGGGGGGTGGCTCCTACAATGAGCAGTTCTTC,CASSPGIAGGGSYNEQFF
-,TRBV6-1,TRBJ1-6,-,TGTGCCAGCAGTGAACCCACAGGGTTGAATTCACCCCTCCACTTT,CASSEPTGLNSPLHF
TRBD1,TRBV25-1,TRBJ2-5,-,TGTGCCAGCAAGGGGACAGGGCCCTCCGGGACCCAGTACTTC,CASKGTGPSGTQYF